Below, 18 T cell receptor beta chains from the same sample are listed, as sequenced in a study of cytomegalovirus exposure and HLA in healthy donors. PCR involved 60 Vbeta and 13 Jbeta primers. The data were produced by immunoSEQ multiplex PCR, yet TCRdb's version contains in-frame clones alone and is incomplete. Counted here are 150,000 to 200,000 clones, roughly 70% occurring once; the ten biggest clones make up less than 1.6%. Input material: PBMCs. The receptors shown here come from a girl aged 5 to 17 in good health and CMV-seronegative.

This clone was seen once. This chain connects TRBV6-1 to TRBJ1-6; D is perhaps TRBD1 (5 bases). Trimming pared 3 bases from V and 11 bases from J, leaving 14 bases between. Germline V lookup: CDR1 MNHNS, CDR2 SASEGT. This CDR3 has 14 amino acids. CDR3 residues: CASSDLTVSAPLHF. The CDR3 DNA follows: TGTGCCAGCAGTGACCTGACAGTTTCTGCACCCCTCCACTTT.

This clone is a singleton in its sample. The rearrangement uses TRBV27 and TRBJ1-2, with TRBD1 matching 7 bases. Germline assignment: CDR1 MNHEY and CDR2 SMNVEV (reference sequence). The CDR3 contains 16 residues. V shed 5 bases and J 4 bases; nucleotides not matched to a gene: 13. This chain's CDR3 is CASSAVVKGASYGYTF. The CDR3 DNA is TGTGCCAGCAGTGCTGTCGTGAAGGGGGCATCCTATGGCTACACCTTC.

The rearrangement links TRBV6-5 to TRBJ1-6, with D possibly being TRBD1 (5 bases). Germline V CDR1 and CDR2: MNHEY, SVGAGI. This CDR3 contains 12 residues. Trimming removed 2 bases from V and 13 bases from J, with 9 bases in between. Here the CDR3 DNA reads TGTGCCAGCAGTTACGAACGGGGGCCCCTCCACTTT. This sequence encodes CASSYERGPLHF.

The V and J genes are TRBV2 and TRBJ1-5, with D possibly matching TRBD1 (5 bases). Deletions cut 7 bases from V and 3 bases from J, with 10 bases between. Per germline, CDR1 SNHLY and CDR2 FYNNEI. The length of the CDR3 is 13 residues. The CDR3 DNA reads TGTGCCAGCAAAGGGGCTCCCAATCAGCCCCAGCATTTT. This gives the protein CASKGAPNQPQHF. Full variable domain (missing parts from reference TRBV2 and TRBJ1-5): EPEVTQTPSHQVTQMGQEVILRCVPISNHLYFYWYRQILGQKVEFLVSFYNNEISEKSEIFDDQFSVERPDGSNFTLKIRSTKLEDSAMYFCASKGAPNQPQHFGDGTRLSIL.

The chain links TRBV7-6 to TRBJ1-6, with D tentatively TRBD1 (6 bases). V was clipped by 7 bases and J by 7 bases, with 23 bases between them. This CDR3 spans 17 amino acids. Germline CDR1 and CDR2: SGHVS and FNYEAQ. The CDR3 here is CASTMGAGQRGNSPLHF. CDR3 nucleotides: TGTGCCAGCACCATGGGGGCGGGCCAAAGGGGGAATTCACCCCTCCACTTT.

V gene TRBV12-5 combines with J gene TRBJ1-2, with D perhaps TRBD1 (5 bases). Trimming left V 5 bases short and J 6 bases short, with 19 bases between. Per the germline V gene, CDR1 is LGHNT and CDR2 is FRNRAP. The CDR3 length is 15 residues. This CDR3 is CASGPPGQGTDGYTF. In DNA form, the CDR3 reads TGTGCTAGTGGTCCCCCCGGACAAGGAACGGATGGCTACACCTTC.

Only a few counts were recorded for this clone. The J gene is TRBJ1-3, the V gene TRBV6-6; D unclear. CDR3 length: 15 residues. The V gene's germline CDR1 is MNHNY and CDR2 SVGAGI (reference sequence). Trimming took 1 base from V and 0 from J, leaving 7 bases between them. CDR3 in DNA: TGTGCCAGCAGTTACTACGGAGCCTCTGGAAACACCATATATTTT. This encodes CASSYYGASGNTIYF.

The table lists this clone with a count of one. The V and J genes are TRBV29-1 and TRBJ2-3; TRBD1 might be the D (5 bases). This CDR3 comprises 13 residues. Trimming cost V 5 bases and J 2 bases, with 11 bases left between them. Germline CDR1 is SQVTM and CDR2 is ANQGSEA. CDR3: CSVRQGNTDTQYF. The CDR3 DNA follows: TGCAGCGTTCGGCAGGGAAACACAGATACGCAGTATTTT.

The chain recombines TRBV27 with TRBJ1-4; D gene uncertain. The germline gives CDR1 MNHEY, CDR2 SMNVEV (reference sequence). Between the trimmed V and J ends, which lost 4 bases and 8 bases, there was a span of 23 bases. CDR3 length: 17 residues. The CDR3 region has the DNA TGTGCCAGCAGTTCGAAGTACGGCTTCGGGGAGGGAGAAAAACTGTTTTTT. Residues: CASSSKYGFGEGEKLFF.

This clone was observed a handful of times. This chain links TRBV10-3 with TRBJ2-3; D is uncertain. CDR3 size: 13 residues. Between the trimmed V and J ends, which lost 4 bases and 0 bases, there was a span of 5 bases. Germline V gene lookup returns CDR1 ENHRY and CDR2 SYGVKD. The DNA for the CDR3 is TGTGCCATCAGTGGAACTAGCACAGATACGCAGTATTTT. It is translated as CAISGTSTDTQYF.

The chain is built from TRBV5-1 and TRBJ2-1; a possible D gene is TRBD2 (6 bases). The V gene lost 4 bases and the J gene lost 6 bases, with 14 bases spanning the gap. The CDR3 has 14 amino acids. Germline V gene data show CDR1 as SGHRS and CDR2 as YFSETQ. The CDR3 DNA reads TGCGCCAGCAGCCGACTAGGCGCAGGCAATGAGCAGTTCTTC. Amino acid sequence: CASSRLGAGNEQFF.

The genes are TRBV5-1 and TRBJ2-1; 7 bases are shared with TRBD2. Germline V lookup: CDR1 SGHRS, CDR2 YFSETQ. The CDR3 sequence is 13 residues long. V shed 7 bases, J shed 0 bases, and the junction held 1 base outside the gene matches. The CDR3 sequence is CASGTISYNEQFF. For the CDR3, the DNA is TGCGCCAGCGGGACTATCTCCTACAATGAGCAGTTCTTC.

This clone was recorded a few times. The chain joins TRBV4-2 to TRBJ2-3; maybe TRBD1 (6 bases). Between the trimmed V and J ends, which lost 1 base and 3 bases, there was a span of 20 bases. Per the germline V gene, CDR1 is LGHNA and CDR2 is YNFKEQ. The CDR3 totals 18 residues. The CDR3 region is CASSQVVRGSGRTDTQYF. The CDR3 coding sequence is TGTGCCAGCAGCCAAGTCGTCAGGGGTTCTGGGAGAACAGATACGCAGTATTTT.

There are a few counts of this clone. The CDR3 DNA is TGTGCCACCCGAGGGGGATGGGGCAATCAGCCCCAGCATTTT. This translates into CATRGGWGNQPQHF. V is TRBV15 and J is TRBJ1-5, with D possibly TRBD1 on 6 matching bases. Germline CDR1 is LNHNV and CDR2 is YYDKDF (reference sequence). V lost 8 bases, J lost 2 bases, and 13 bases lay in between. CDR3 size: 14 residues. The full variable domain, rest sourced from reference TRBV15 and TRBJ1-5, is DAMVIQNPRYQVTQFGKPVTLSCSQTLNHNVMYWYQQKSSQAPKLLFHYYDKDFNNEADTPDNFQSRRPNTSFCFLDIRSPGLGDTAMYLCATRGGWGNQPQHFGDGTRLSIL.

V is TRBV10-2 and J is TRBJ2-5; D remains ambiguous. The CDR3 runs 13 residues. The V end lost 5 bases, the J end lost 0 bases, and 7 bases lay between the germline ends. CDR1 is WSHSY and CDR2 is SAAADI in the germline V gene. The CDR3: CASSPVYQETQYF. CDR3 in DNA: TGCGCCAGCAGTCCAGTGTACCAAGAGACCCAGTACTTC.

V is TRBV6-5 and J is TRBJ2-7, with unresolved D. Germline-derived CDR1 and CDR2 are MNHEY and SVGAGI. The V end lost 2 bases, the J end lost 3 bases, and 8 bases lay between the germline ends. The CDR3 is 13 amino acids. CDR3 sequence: CASSYTGNYEQYF. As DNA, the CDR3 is TGTGCCAGCAGTTACACGGGTAACTACGAGCAGTACTTC.

The CDR3 spells CASSLGQGGLNEQFF. CDR3 DNA: TGTGCCAGCAGTTTAGGACAGGGTGGTTTGAATGAGCAGTTCTTC. V usage is TRBV6-5 and J usage is TRBJ2-1; 8 nucleotides agree with TRBD1. V trimming: 4 bases; J trimming: 7 bases; junction bases outside the gene matches: 9. CDR3 length equals 15 residues. In germline, CDR1 is MNHEY, CDR2 SVGAGI.

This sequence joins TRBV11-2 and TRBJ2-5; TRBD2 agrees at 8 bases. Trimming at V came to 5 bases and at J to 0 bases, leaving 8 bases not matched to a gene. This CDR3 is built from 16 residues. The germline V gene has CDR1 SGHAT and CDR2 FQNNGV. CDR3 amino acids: CASSPLGGGNQETQYF. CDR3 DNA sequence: TGTGCCAGCAGCCCACTAGGCGGGGGGAACCAAGAGACCCAGTACTTC.